This T cell receptor (beta chain) is from a study of T cells in Graves' hyperthyroidism and ophthalmopathy. Study summary: Peripheral blood samples were taken at initial diagnosis, prior to any treatment.

This clonotype was counted only a few times. The CDR3 regions of TCR beta were amplified from RNA transcripts. The TCR CDR3 was amplified in a first-round RT-PCR using the HTBI primer set. TCRdb re-derived calls from the multiplex PCR reads in MiXCR, one entry per CDR3 protein. The table records approximately 400,000 distinct CDR3 sequences, 15% to 19% of them present only once. Investigators excluded patients with uncontrolled infection, other autoimmune disease, pregnancy or lactation. Each diagnosis drew on symptoms, thyroxine, TRAb, thyroid ultrasound and orbital computed tomography findings. The CDR3 consists of 15 residues. The germline V gene encodes CDR1 DFQATT and CDR2 SNEGSKA (reference sequence). Trimming removed 0 bases from V and 5 bases from J; junction bases left unmatched: 5.

The sample comprised blood. The chain joins TRBV20-1 to TRBJ1-5; 9 nucleotides match TRBD1. This TCR derives from a woman younger than 30 with Graves' hyperthyroidism. The CDR3 DNA is TGCAGTGCTAGAGATTTCGGGACAGGGCATCAGCCCCAGCATTTT. As protein: CSARDFGTGHQPQHF.